Below, 9 T cell receptor beta chains from the same sample are listed, as sequenced in a study of blood T cells in healthy people across ages (dated by TCRdb to between 2015 and 2016). To prepare the library, 5' RACE was applied. Sequencing used an Illumina HiSeq 2500. The second PCR ran for roughly 7 to 12 cycles and used a J-beta primer mix along with a sample-barcoded 5' primer. TCRdb reprocessing: public reads trimmed at Q25 with fastp, clones called with MiXCR, in-frame beta chains kept. Each CDR3 protein appears once, grouped with its most common genes and DNA. The table for this sample lists about 1,000,000 distinct CDR3 sequences; less than 50% of them were counted only once. About 19% of the sample is in the top ten clones. Sequencing was carried out using blood. Receptors originate from a woman in her fifties or sixties in good health.

This clonotype was found a few times. The chain links TRBV27 to TRBJ1-2; 7 positions agree with TRBD1. Germline loops: CDR1 MNHEY, CDR2 SMNVEV (reference sequence). V lost 6 bases, J lost 2 bases, and 3 bases stayed unmatched. This CDR3 spans 13 amino acids. Here the CDR3 reads CASRRDSNYGYTF. The CDR3 region has the DNA TGTGCCAGCAGGCGGGACAGCAACTATGGCTACACCTTC.

The genes are TRBV10-3 and TRBJ2-7; 7 bases match TRBD1. V shed 3 bases and J 4 bases; nucleotides not matched to a gene: 0. The germline CDR1 and CDR2 sequences are ENHRY and SYGVKD. The CDR3 has 12 amino acids. The CDR3, as DNA: TGTGCCATCAGTGAACAGGGGTACGAGCAGTACTTC. Amino acids: CAISEQGYEQYF.

This clonotype was observed a handful of times. This sequence joins TRBV28 and TRBJ2-1; D is perhaps TRBD2 (5 bases). The CDR3 spans 16 residues. CDR1 MDHEN and CDR2 SYDVKM come from the germline V gene. V was cut by 7 bases and J by 4 bases, with 20 bases left in between. This chain's CDR3 is CASTLGGWRLYNEQFF. DNA for the CDR3: TGTGCCAGCACCCTCGGAGGCTGGCGGCTATACAATGAGCAGTTCTTC.

This chain joins TRBV20-1 and TRBJ2-1; 9 bases line up with TRBD2. Per the germline V gene, CDR1 is DFQATT and CDR2 is SNEGSKA (reference sequence). With 3 bases clipped from V and 2 bases from J, the junction kept 8 bases outside the gene matches. CDR3 length: 16 amino acids. The CDR3 DNA reads as TGCAGTGCTAGTAGCGTTAGCGGGGGTGCCTACAATGAGCAGTTCTTC. Its protein product is CSASSVSGGAYNEQFF.

A few counts support this clonotype. The V call is TRBV4-2, the J call TRBJ2-1; 11 bases match TRBD1. The CDR3 loop spans 18 amino acids. The trim removed 5 bases at V and 8 bases at J, leaving 17 bases unmatched. Germline V gene sequence: CDR1 LGHNA, CDR2 YNFKEQ. For the CDR3, the DNA is TGTGCCAGCAGCGCTGCCTCCGGGACAGGGGGATGGTTACATGAGCAGTTCTTC. Translation: CASSAASGTGGWLHEQFF.

This clonotype has only a few counts. The V gene is TRBV20-1, the J gene TRBJ1-2; D perhaps matches TRBD1 (6 bases). Germline V lookup: CDR1 DFQATT, CDR2 SNEGSKA (reference sequence). Trimming cost V 6 bases and J 2 bases, with 16 bases left between them. This CDR3 has 14 amino acids. The CDR3 here is CSAEETGVNYGYTF. CDR3 nucleotide sequence: TGCAGTGCAGAGGAGACAGGCGTAAACTATGGCTACACCTTC.

The J gene is TRBJ1-5, the V gene TRBV7-7, with D possibly being TRBD1 (5 bases). Trimming cost V 4 bases and J 2 bases, with 24 bases left between them. This CDR3 contains 19 residues. Germline V gene lookup returns CDR1 SSHAT and CDR2 FNYEAQ (reference sequence). CDR3 in amino acids: CASSSVEGQRGKGNQPQHF. CDR3 nucleotide sequence: TGTGCCAGCAGCTCTGTGGAGGGGCAGCGCGGGAAGGGCAATCAGCCCCAGCATTTT.

J is TRBJ2-1 and V is TRBV3-1, with D uncertain. This CDR3 is 14 amino acids long. Germline CDR1 LGHDT, CDR2 YNNKEL (reference sequence). Trimming took off 4 bases at V and 13 bases at J, with 20 bases between the two ends. Here the CDR3 DNA reads TGTGCCAGCAGCCTTAGTACAGTGGCGGCAGAACAGTTCTTC. Translation: CASSLSTVAAEQFF.

The chain recombines TRBV5-1 with TRBJ1-2; maybe TRBD1 (5 bases). Germline V gene lookup returns CDR1 SGHRS and CDR2 YFSETQ. This CDR3 has 13 amino acids. V lost 10 bases and J 8 bases, leaving 21 bases between the germline ends. CDR3 amino acids: CASEKIGGNGYTF. The CDR3, as DNA: TGCGCCTCCGAAAAAATCGGGGGTAACGGCTACACCTTC. Full variable domain (missing parts from reference TRBV5-1 and TRBJ1-2): KAGVTQTPRYLIKTRGQQVTLSCSPISGHRSVSWYQQTPGQGLQFLFEYFSETQRNKGNFPGRFSGRQFSNSRSEMNVSTLELGDSALYLCASEKIGGNGYTFGSGTRLTVV.